This T cell receptor (beta chain) was obtained from a study of chemoradiotherapy in HPV16-positive cancers. The data were produced by immunoSEQ multiplex PCR, yet TCRdb's version contains in-frame clones alone and is incomplete. This table has about 1,200 clones, 43% appearing once. CDR3 length: 12 residues. Germline V gives CDR1 SQVTM, CDR2 ANQGSEA. V lost 3 bases and J 5 bases, leaving 10 bases between the germline ends. Details on this clone: The antigen is unknown.

Study-wide points: During treatment, candidate HPV-specific clones and E7-related motifs expanded in tumor.

The receptor comes from a human donor with HPV-associated anogenital cancer. This specimen was acquired from a patient who underwent chemoradiotherapy. The J gene is TRBJ2-5, the V gene TRBV29-1; D is unclear. CDR3 sequence reads: CSVEAVGETQYF. CDR3 bases: TGCAGCGTTGAGGCGGTGGGTGAGACCCAGTACTTC.